Listed below are T cell receptor beta chains from one sample, sequenced in a study of beta chain features in type 1 diabetes. The repertoire was sequenced with immunoSEQ multiplex PCR; TCRdb's copy has only in-frame clones and lacks some. The repertoire holds a few hundred thousand clones, with around 9.6% as singletons. Sequencing was done on a sample of naive CD4+ T cells from blood. Every receptor here comes from a woman aged 18 to 35 in good health. The CDR3 runs from the conserved cysteine through the conserved F or W. A D gene is named only where the DNA matches it firmly. The listing skips clone size in some rows; elsewhere it reads once, few, many or a size class.

v_call	d_call	clone_size	j_call	cdr3_nt	cdr3_aa
TRBV6-1	NA	NA	TRBJ2-1	TGTGCCAGCAGCGCCCAAACTAGTCCGGATGAGCAGTTCTTC	CASSAQTSPDEQFF
TRBV2	NA	NA	TRBJ2-1	TGTGCCAGCAGTGATGAAGCAAAATTTTACAATGAGCAGTTCTTC	CASSDEAKFYNEQFF
TRBV7-9	NA	NA	TRBJ2-5	TGTGCCAGCAGCTTAAATGTAAAGACCCAGTACTTC	CASSLNVKTQYF
TRBV11-2	TRBD1	few	TRBJ2-1	TGTGCCGGTGGACAGGGGTGGTACAATGAGCAGTTCTTC	CAGGQGWYNEQFF
TRBV30	NA	few	TRBJ2-5	TGTGCCTGGGGGCTCCCTTCCGGGACTGGAGAGACCCAGTACTTC	CAWGLPSGTGETQYF
TRBV18	NA	NA	TRBJ1-6	TGTGCCAGCTCACCACTCGAAAAAGGGGTTACCAACTATAATTCACCCCTCCACTTT	CASSPLEKGVTNYNSPLHF
TRBV9	NA	NA	TRBJ1-2	TGTGCCAGCAGCACCTCAGGCCACTATGGCTACACCTTC	CASSTSGHYGYTF
TRBV6-1	TRBD1	NA	TRBJ2-1	TGTAGGACAGGAACAGAGCCCACTACAAGGGAGCAGTTCTTC	CRTGTEPTTREQFF
TRBV28	NA	NA	TRBJ2-7	TGTGCCAGCAGGAGCCCCGCCACCCTCTCCTACGAGCAGTACTTC	CASRSPATLSYEQYF
TRBV19	NA	NA	TRBJ2-6	TGTGCCAGTAGTATAGTGGCGGGGTCCGGGGCCAACGTCCTGACTTTC	CASSIVAGSGANVLTF
TRBV29-1	TRBD1	few	TRBJ2-7	TGCAGCGTTGCCACAGGGGTTTTGCCCTACGAGCAGTACTTC	CSVATGVLPYEQYF
TRBV20-1	NA	few	TRBJ1-3	TGCAGTGCTCCCGCTGGAAACACCATATATTTT	CSAPAGNTIYF
TRBV7-2	NA	many	TRBJ1-1	TGCTGCAGTTCAACTGAAGCTTTCTTT	CCSSTEAFF
TRBV7-2	TRBD2	few	TRBJ2-5	TGTGCCAGCAGGGGGAGCGGGGGGTCCCCCTTCCAGTACTTC	CASRGSGGSPFQYF
TRBV15	NA	few	TRBJ1-3	TGTGCCACCAGCAGAGTCGCCAAGAGCTCTGGAAACACCATATATTTT	CATSRVAKSSGNTIYF
TRBV4-1	TRBD2	few	TRBJ2-1	TGCGCCACCGAAGTGCGGGAGAGCTCCTACAATGAGCAGTTCTTC	CATEVRESSYNEQFF
TRBV5-1	TRBD1	NA	TRBJ1-2	TGCGCCAGCAGCCGGGACAGTCTCTATGGCTACACCTTC	CASSRDSLYGYTF
TRBV19	TRBD1	NA	TRBJ2-1	TGTGCCAGTACCTACGGACAGGGTTCGCCGTTCTTC	CASTYGQGSPFF
TRBV6-6	NA	NA	TRBJ2-5	TGTGCCAGCAGTCCTACGACGGCGGCGGAGACCCAGTACTTC	CASSPTTAAETQYF
TRBV29-1	NA	many	TRBJ2-6	TGCAGCATACAGATCTCTGGGGCCAACGTCCTGACTTTC	CSIQISGANVLTF
TRBV6-5	TRBD1	few	TRBJ2-5	TGTGCCAGCAGCCGACAGGGGGTAGTGGAGACCCAGTACTTC	CASSRQGVVETQYF
TRBV10-3	NA	few	TRBJ1-2	TGTGCCATCAGTGGGACGGACAGCCGCTACACCTTC	CAISGTDSRYTF